Listed here is a single T cell receptor (beta chain). Stable hyperthyroidism: no ophthalmopathy progression over 18 months of follow-up. The PBMCs were sourced from fresh peripheral blood (less than 11 ml). The source material, RNA transcripts, was used to amplify TCR beta CDR3 regions. First-round RT-PCR of the TCR CDR3 relied on the HTBI primer set. TCRdb re-analysed the multiplex PCR reads in MiXCR, keeping a single row per CDR3 protein. The table records roughly 700,000 distinct CDR3 sequences, 30% to 40% of them present only once. The data are from a study of T cells in Graves' hyperthyroidism and ophthalmopathy. Study overall: Upon initial diagnosis and before any treatment, peripheral blood was collected.

What was sequenced was blood. This sequence originates from a woman aged 40 to 50 with Graves' hyperthyroidism.

DNA for the CDR3: TGTGCCACCAGCAGTAGACAGGGGGCAGGGGGTTATGGCTACACCTTC. Protein product: CATSSRQGAGGYGYTF. The chain links TRBV15 to TRBJ1-2; TRBD1 agrees at 10 bases. The CDR3 length is 16 residues. Germline V gene lookup returns CDR1 LNHNV and CDR2 YYDKDF (reference sequence). After removal of 3 bases from V and 5 bases from J, the junction contained 9 bases not matched to a gene.